This T cell receptor beta chain was captured in a study of CD8+ T cells in alopecia areata. The authors extracted RNA and reverse transcribed it into cDNA as the sequencing template. The protocol was immunoSEQ multiplex PCR, while the TCRdb copy is restricted to in-frame clones and leaves out a portion. Of some 200,000 clones detected, around 50% appear once; the ten largest clones hold roughly 5.3%. This clone was recorded a few times. Its antigen is not known. Separation by sorting yielded CD4+ and CD8+ T cells from PBMCs. Study-wide points: In patients, TCRs were shared less clearly than in mice, and HLA may possibly be involved. There were also resident alphabeta T cells of normal skin sequenced in scalp samples. Normal scalp had lower clonality than lesional scalp, with alopecia totalis/universalis lesions showing this most strongly.

The receptor was isolated from a human donor in good health. The source material was CD8+ T cells sorted from blood.

The CDR3 loop is CASSQTTGSSYEQYF. CDR3 coding DNA: TGTGCCAGCAGTCAGACGACAGGCAGCTCCTACGAGCAGTACTTC. The V gene is TRBV7-9, the J gene TRBJ2-7, with D perhaps TRBD1 (6 bases). This CDR3 comprises 15 residues. Germline V gene lookup returns CDR1 SEHNR and CDR2 FQNEAQ (reference sequence). Deletions cut 6 bases from V and 0 bases from J, with 15 bases between.